The source of this TCR beta chain is a study of a mutant IDH1 vaccine in newly diagnosed glioma. Overall study context: Eight vaccinations were given in weeks 1, 3, 5, 7, 11, 15, 19 and 23. Patients had received radiotherapy, temozolomide, or both previously, most receiving both.

Documented time point: week 5, during vaccination. A 20-mer mutant IDH1 peptide at 300 ug was injected subcutaneously with topical imiquimod. V was clipped by 1 base and J by 4 bases, with 13 bases between them. Germline CDR1 KGHSH, CDR2 LQKENI. This CDR3 has 16 amino acids. The method was immunoSEQ multiplex PCR; TCRdb's version includes in-frame clones alone and lacks a portion of them. The data show about 37,000 clones, around 85% seen once. Worth noting for this clone: The antigen is unknown.

This sequence was found in a man between 25 and 39 years old with glioma. The chain joins TRBV18 to TRBJ2-2; D is unresolved. Sequencing used PBMCs, obtained from a glioma patient whose treatment included an IDH1 peptide vaccine. For the CDR3, the DNA is TGTGCCAGCTCACCACGTTGGGGAAGTAGCACCGGGGAGCTGTTTTTT. Protein product: CASSPRWGSSTGELFF.